The text below deals with one T cell receptor beta chain. This sample is part of a study of low-dose radiotherapy and immunotherapy resistance in tumors. As to time point: after trial treatment. Noted treatment: LDRT plus nivolumab, ipilimumab, low-dose cyclophosphamide and aspirin (RACIN trial). Alpha- and beta-chain coverage of first-strand cDNA came from TRAV- and TRBV-specific primers. Using a constant-region primer together with a V-primer adapter, TCRs were subjected to 20 PCR cycles of amplification. Via MiXCR, TCRdb re-called the reads, giving one row per CDR3 protein. Among some 38,000 distinct CDR3 sequences listed, under 25% were seen once. The V gene's germline CDR1 is SNHLY and CDR2 FYNNEI. The CDR3 extends over 15 amino acids. V dropped 5 bases and J dropped 0 bases, with 11 bases sitting between them.

The rearrangement uses TRBV2 and TRBJ2-1; tentative D call: TRBD2 (6 bases). The origin of this receptor is a female donor with ovarian cancer. The sample consisted of PBMCs, taken after low-dose radiotherapy plus immunotherapy. The CDR3 region is CASSYDGSSYNEQFF. DNA of the CDR3: TGTGCCAGCAGTTATGACGGGAGCTCCTACAATGAGCAGTTCTTC.